The rows below give T cell receptor beta chains drawn from one sample of a study of cytomegalovirus exposure and HLA in healthy donors. Libraries were prepared by immunoSEQ multiplex PCR; TCRdb keeps only in-frame clonotypes and omits some of them. This sample has about 90,000 clones, with around 89% found just once. The sequencing input was PBMCs. These TCRs come from a man between 18 and 35 years old in good health and CMV-seronegative. The CDR3 runs from the conserved cysteine through the conserved F or W.

v_call	cdr3_aa
TRBV6-1	CASSERSGDTGELFF
TRBV6-5	CASSLGLPYAQYF
TRBV27	CASSLGHQNSGANVLTF
TRBV28	CASSISLEYNEQFF
TRBV5-1	CASSRLTGSNNEQFF
TRBV19	CASSRGGDNEQFF
TRBV6-5	CASSPGGNGYTF
TRBV28	CASRGGTGVMNTEAFF
TRBV5-4	CASSFQSNVYGYTF
TRBV2	CASRGQQNTEAFF